This T cell receptor beta chain was recovered during a study of graft-versus-host responses after intestinal transplantation (dated by TCRdb to 2020 to 2023). Some background on the complete study: The transplants that recipients received were multivisceral, liver-intestinal, or isolated intestinal. Instead of going to the commercial service, samples from a few later patients were sequenced in-house on an Illumina MiSeq and processed with MiXCR. Alloreactive clones were identified by sequencing pre-transplant mixed lymphocyte reaction products and comparing them with unstimulated pre-transplant donor and recipient T cells. Anti-thymocyte globulin induction was given to all recipients, followed by maintenance tacrolimus and steroids for approximately 3 years. Graft-versus-host and host-versus-graft alloreactive T cell clones were tracked in the graft, circulation and bone marrow after intestinal transplantation using bulk TCR-beta CDR3 sequencing. Of the 20 to 25 intestinal transplant recipients enrolled in the cohort, one of whom was a retransplant, a few patients without pretransplant specimens were excluded. Donor T cell macrochimerism was defined as a peak of at least 4% donor T cells among recipient peripheral blood mononuclear cells. Paper-wide results and their limitations: GvH clones were detected in recipient bone marrow, and some of these GvH clones were observed earlier in ileal mucosa or blood, consistent with an intestinal mucosal origin. Early after transplant, peak levels of circulating GvH clones were found to be associated with declines in HvG clones. High GvH to HvG T cell clonal ratios were observed in the allografts of patients with donor T cell macrochimerism. The conclusions were limited by the relatively low number and heterogeneity of the intestinal transplant patients.

Blood samples were collected up to 4 times in the first month after transplant and then at least monthly when available. Libraries were built with the immunoSEQ multiplex PCR assay. Adaptive Biotechnologies carried out high-throughput TCR-beta CDR3 sequencing of genomic DNA for most patients. The source study handled its data this way. Adaptive's ImmunoSEQ software supplied the TCR sequencing data for 18 patients, while MiXCR and VDJtools were used to process three other patients. Because the origin of CDR3 nucleotide sequences shared between donor and recipient could not be assigned, those sequences were removed. To count as alloreactive, a clone needed at least 2-fold expansion over unstimulated cells and a minimum CFSE-low frequency of 0.002% (template counts) or 0.001% (read counts). A clone was considered mappable if detected in the sequenced pre-transplant spleen, lymph node, or MLR CFSE-low populations of the donor or recipient. The cumulative frequency of alloreactive clones was calculated as a percentage of all sequences, weighted by copy number. TCRdb re-hosts the immuneACCESS table, in-frame sequences only. Its copies lack some clones; in the studies checked, an unresolved V gene accounts for under half of them, and the cause for the rest is not known. V and J calls and clone size come straight from that table; D and trimming were deduced from the DNA. Recorded for this sample are some 46,000 clones; roughly 93% of them occurred a single time. The top ten clonotypes cover 5.5% to 6% of the sample.

V is clipped by 4 bases and J by 11 bases, and the sequence between their germline boundaries is 14 bases long. Spanning cysteine to phenylalanine, the CDR3 consists of 13 amino acids. The read is trimmed to its CDR3 DNA, 39 bases read in frame from base 1. The germline V gene specifies KGHSY as CDR1 and FQNENV as CDR2. A few counts support this clone. The antigen it recognizes is unknown. Base qualities are not recorded, but no much larger clone differs from it by a single base. The sequence is built from TRBV16 and TRBJ1-4, and possibly TRBD1, on 5 matching bases. Sequenced here: PBMCs, sampled 750 to 800 days after a first intestinal transplant, on the day of a second. The TCR was taken from a human patient who received an intestinal transplant, so some T cells may come from the graft donor. The sequenced DNA is TGTGCCAGCAGCCTGGGGACTCAAGGGAAACTGTTTTTT. It encodes CASSLGTQGKLFF.